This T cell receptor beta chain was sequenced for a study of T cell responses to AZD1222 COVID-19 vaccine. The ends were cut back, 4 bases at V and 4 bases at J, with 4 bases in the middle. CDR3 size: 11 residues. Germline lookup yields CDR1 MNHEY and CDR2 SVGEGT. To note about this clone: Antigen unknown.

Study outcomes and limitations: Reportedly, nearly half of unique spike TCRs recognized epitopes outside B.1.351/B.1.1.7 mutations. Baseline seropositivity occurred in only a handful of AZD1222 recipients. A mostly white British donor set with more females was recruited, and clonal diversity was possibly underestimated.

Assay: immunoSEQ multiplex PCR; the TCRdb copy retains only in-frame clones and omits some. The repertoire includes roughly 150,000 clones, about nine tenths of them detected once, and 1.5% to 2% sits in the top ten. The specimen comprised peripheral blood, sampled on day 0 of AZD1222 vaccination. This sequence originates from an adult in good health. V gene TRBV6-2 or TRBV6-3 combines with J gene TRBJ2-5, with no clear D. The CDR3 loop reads CASSSRETQYF. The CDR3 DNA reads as TGTGCCAGCAGTTCGCGAGAGACCCAGTACTTC.